This T cell receptor beta chain comes out of a study of cytomegalovirus exposure and HLA in healthy donors. In the study overall: Assignment to the Caucasian-associated ancestry cluster applied to around four fifths of the 300 to 500 genotyped donors.

The primer mix had 60 Vbeta and 13 Jbeta primers. The data were produced by immunoSEQ multiplex PCR, yet TCRdb's version contains in-frame clones alone and is incomplete. The sample gives 90,000 to 120,000 clones, about 9.4% of which show up once; 5.5% to 7.5% is in the top ten. This clone has a handful of counts. The antigen is not known. Overall study results and limits: TCR beta V- and J-gene trimming, according to a later analysis, was linked to a missense DCLRE1C variant. It has been reported that TCR beta sequences accurately predicted the HLA-A and HLA-B alleles of most subjects.

Between the trimmed V and J ends, which lost 4 bases and 4 bases, there was a span of 11 bases. The CDR3 contains 14 residues. CDR1 is SGHDN and CDR2 is FVKESK in the germline V gene. V usage is TRBV14 and J usage is TRBJ2-1; weak D call: TRBD2 (6 bases). Sequencing was done on a sample of PBMCs. The TCR sequence derives from a middle-aged man in good health and CMV-seropositive. The CDR3 DNA follows: TGTGCCAGCAGCCCGGGACTCCTATACAATGAGCAGTTCTTC. Translation: CASSPGLLYNEQFF.